The present T cell receptor beta chain was sequenced within a study of T-cell reconstitution after alpha-beta-depleted transplantation in children. Preparation of the TCRbeta library was carried out with unique molecular identifiers. TCRdb analysed the PCR reads with MiXCR anew, one entry per CDR3 protein. The sample lists about 610,000 distinct CDR3 sequences; about 11% were seen once. This CDR3 region has 18 residues. The ends lost 0 bases at V and 7 bases at J; junction bases unmatched: 14. Germline CDR1 reads WSHSY; CDR2 reads SAAADI. The V gene is TRBV10-2, the J gene TRBJ2-2; 7 positions agree with TRBD2. Sample: PBMCs from the stem cell graft donor, taken from the stem cell graft. This sequence originates from a human donor who donated a stem cell graft to a child with acute myeloid leukemia. The DNA of the CDR3 is TGCGCCAGCAGTGAGTCGGTCCGGACTAGACGGTTTCTCGGGGAGCTGTTTTTT. Amino acid sequence: CASSESVRTRRFLGELFF.